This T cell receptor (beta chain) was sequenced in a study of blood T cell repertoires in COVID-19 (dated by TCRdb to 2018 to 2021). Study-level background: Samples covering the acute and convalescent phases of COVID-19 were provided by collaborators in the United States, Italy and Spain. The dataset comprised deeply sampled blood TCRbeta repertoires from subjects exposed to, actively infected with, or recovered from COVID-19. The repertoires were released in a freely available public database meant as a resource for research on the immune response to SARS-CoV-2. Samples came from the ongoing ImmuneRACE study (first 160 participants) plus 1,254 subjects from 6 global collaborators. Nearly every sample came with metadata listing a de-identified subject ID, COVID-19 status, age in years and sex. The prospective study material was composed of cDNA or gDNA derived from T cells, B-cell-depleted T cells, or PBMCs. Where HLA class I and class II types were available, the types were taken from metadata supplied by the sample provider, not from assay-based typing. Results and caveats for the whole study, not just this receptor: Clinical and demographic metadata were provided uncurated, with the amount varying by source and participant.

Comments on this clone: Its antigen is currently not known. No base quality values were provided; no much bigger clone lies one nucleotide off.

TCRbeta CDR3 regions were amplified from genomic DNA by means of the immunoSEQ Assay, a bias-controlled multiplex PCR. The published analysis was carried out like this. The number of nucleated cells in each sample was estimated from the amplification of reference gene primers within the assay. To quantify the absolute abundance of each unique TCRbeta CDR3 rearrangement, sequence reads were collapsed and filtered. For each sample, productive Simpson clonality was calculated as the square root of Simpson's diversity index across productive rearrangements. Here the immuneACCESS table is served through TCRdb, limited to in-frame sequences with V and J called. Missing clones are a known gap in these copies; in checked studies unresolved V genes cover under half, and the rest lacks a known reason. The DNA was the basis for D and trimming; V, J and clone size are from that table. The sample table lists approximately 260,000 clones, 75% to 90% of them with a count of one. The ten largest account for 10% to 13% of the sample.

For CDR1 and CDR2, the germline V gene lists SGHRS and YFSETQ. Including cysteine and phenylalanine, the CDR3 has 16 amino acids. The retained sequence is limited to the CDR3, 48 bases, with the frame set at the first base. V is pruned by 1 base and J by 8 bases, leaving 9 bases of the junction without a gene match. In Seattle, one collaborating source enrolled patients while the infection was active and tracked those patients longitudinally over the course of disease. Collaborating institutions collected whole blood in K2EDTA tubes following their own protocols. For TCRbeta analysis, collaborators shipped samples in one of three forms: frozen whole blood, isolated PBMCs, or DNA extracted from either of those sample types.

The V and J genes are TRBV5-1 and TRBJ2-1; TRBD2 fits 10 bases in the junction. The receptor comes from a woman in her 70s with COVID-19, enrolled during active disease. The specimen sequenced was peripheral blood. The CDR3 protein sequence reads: CASSLNAASGSDEQFF. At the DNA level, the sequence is TGCGCCAGCAGCTTGAACGCGGCTAGCGGGAGCGATGAGCAGTTCTTC.